This entry lists 7 T cell receptor beta chains sequenced from one sample in a study of T cell responses to AZD1222 COVID-19 vaccine. Assay used: immunoSEQ multiplex PCR; TCRdb lists only in-frame clones, some missing. This sample yields fewer than 200,000 clones, of which approximately 86% are seen a single time; approximately 0.49% belongs to the top ten. Sequenced material: peripheral blood, taken on day 0 of AZD1222 vaccination. These receptors all come from an adult in good health.

The chain carries TRBV5-1 and TRBJ1-4; 11 bases agree with TRBD1. Germline CDR1 SGHRS, CDR2 YFSETQ. The trim removed 3 bases at V and 7 bases at J, leaving 5 bases unmatched. The CDR3 length is 15 residues. CDR3 loop: CASSWTGGGSEKLFF. The DNA for the CDR3 is TGCGCCAGCAGCTGGACAGGGGGCGGGAGTGAAAAACTGTTTTTT.

The V and J genes are TRBV7-2 and TRBJ2-7, with a tentative D call TRBD2 (6 bases). Germline V gene sequence: CDR1 SGHTA, CDR2 FQGNSA. Trimming shortened V by 5 bases and J by 4 bases, and 15 bases separated the two germline ends. The CDR3 is made up of 14 amino acids. CDR3 region: CASSMGLATYEQYF. In nucleotides, the CDR3 is TGTGCCAGCAGCATGGGACTGGCTACTTACGAGCAGTACTTC.

V gene TRBV12-5 combines with J gene TRBJ2-3; TRBD1 agrees at 7 bases. The junction had 12 bases not matched to a gene; V was cut back by 1 base and J by 11 bases. The germline V gene encodes CDR1 LGHNT and CDR2 FRNRAP. The CDR3 extends over 15 amino acids. CDR3 in DNA: TGTGCTAGTGGTTTGGCCCAGACGAGGGGGCAGGGGCAGTATTTT. Amino acids: CASGLAQTRGQGQYF.

The gene calls are TRBV28 and TRBJ1-5; D not resolved. This CDR3 spans 14 amino acids. V was clipped by 6 bases and J by 7 bases, with 16 bases between them. Germline V CDR1 and CDR2: MDHEN, SYDVKM. For the CDR3, the DNA is TGTGCCAGCAGGGCGAGAGGAATTCGACAGCCCCAGCATTTT. It is translated as CASRARGIRQPQHF. Together with reference TRBV28 and TRBJ1-5, the CDR3 gives the full variable domain: DVKVTQSSRYLVKRTGEKVFLECVQDMDHENMFWYRQDPGLGLRLIYFSYDVKMKEKGDIPEGYSVSREKKERFSLILESASTNQTSMYLCASRARGIRQPQHFGDGTRLSIL.

This chain links TRBV6-5 with TRBJ1-2; 8 nucleotides line up with TRBD1. Germline V gene sequence: CDR1 MNHEY, CDR2 SVGAGI. Trimming removed 5 bases from V and 7 bases from J; junction bases left unmatched: 9. The CDR3 runs to 14 residues. The CDR3 protein is CASSRNQGAGGYTF. DNA of the CDR3: TGTGCCAGCAGTCGCAACCAGGGGGCAGGTGGCTACACCTTC.

This chain links TRBV15 with TRBJ2-4, with 7 bases lining up with TRBD1. Germline V lookup: CDR1 LNHNV, CDR2 YYDKDF (reference sequence). This CDR3 has 18 amino acids. Unmatched junction bases numbered 13, after V lost 5 bases and J lost 0 bases. The CDR3 DNA sequence: TGTGCCACCAGCGCTCTTGAGGGGGCGGGTCTAGCCAAAAACATTCAGTACTTC. It codes for CATSALEGAGLAKNIQYF.

The V and J genes are TRBV29-1 and TRBJ2-1; D perhaps matches TRBD1 (6 bases). This CDR3 is built from 14 residues. Trimming cost V 7 bases and J 6 bases, with 19 bases left between them. Germline assignment: CDR1 SQVTM and CDR2 ANQGSEA. The CDR3 protein is CSEAEFGQPNEQFF. For the CDR3, the DNA is TGCAGCGAAGCCGAGTTTGGACAGCCCAATGAGCAGTTCTTC.